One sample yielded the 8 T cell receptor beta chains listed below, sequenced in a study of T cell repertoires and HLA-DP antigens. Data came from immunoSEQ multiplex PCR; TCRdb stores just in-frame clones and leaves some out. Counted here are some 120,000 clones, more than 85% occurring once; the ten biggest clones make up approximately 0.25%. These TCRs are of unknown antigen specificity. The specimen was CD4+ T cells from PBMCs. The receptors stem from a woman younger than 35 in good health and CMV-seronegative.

The CDR3 protein is CASSIEGLAGGGEQFF. Written as DNA, the CDR3 is TGTGCCAGTAGTATAGAAGGACTAGCGGGGGGCGGGGAGCAGTTCTTC. The chain links TRBV19 to TRBJ2-1; 14 bases map to TRBD2. Trimming removed 0 bases from V and 10 bases from J; junction bases left unmatched: 5. Germline V lookup: CDR1 LNHDA, CDR2 SQIVND (reference sequence). The CDR3 is 16 residues long. Full variable domain (outside the CDR3, taken from reference TRBV19 and TRBJ2-1): DGGITQSPKYLFRKEGQNVTLSCEQNLNHDAMYWYRQDPGQGLRLIYYSQIVNDFQKGDIAEGYSVSREKKESFPLTVTSAQKNPTAFYLCASSIEGLAGGGEQFFGPGTRLTVL.

CDR3 in DNA: TGTGCCAGCAGCTTGGGGGGATCCCCCCGGGACGGTACCGGGGAGCTGTTTTTT. Amino acid sequence: CASSLGGSPRDGTGELFF. The chain employs TRBV7-3 and TRBJ2-2; weak D call: TRBD2 (6 bases). This CDR3 comprises 18 residues. V lost 3 bases, J lost 5 bases, and 22 bases lay in between. The germline gives CDR1 SGHTA, CDR2 FQGTGA.

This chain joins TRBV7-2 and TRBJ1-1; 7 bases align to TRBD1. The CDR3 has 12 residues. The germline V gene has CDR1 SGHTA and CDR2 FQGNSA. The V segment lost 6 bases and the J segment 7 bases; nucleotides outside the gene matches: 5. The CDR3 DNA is TGTGCCAGCAGGGGACAGATTGGTGAAGCTTTCTTT. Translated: CASRGQIGEAFF.

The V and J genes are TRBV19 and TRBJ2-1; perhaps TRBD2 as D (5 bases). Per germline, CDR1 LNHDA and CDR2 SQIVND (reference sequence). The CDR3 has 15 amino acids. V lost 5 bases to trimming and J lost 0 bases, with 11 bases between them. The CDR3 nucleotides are TGTGCCAGTAGTGCCCTAGGGAGCTCCTACAATGAGCAGTTCTTC. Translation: CASSALGSSYNEQFF.

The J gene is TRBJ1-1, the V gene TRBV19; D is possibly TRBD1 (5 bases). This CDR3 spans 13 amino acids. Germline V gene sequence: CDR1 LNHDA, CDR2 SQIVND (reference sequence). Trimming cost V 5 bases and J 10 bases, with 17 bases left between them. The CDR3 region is CASSLQGPQGAFF. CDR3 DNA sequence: TGTGCCAGTAGTCTTCAGGGTCCTCAAGGAGCTTTCTTT.

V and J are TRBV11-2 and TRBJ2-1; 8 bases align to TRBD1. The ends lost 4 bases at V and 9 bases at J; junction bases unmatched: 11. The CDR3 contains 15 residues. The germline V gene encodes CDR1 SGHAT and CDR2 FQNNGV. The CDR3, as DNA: TGTGCCAGCAGCTCCAGAAGCCGACAGGGGTTTGAGCAGTTCTTC. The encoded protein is CASSSRSRQGFEQFF.

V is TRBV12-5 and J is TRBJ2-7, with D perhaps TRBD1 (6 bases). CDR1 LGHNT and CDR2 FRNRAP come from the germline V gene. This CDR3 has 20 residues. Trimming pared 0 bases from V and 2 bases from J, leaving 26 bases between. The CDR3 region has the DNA TGTGCTAGTGGTTTGGTACCCCTCCCCTTAGGGGGTCCTCGTACCTACGAGCAGTACTTC. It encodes CASGLVPLPLGGPRTYEQYF.

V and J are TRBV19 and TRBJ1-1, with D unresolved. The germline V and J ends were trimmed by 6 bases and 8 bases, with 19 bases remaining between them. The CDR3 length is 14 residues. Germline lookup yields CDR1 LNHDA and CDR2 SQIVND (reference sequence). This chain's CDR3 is CASSAQRARGEAFF. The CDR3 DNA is TGTGCCAGTAGCGCGCAGAGGGCCCGGGGAGAAGCTTTCTTT.